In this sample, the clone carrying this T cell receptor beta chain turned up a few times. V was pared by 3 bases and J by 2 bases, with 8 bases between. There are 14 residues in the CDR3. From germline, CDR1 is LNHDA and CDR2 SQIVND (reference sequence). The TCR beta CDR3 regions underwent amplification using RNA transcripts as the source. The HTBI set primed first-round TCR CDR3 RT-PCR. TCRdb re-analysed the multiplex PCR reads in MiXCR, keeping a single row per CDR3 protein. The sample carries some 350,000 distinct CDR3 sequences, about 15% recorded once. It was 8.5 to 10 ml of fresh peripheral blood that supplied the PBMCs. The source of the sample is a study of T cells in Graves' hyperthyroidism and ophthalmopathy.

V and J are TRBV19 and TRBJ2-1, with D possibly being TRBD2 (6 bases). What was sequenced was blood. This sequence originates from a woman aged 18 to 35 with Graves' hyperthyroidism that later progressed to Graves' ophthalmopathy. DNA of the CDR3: TGTGCCAGTAGTATTTCTAGCGCCTACAATGAGCAGTTCTTC. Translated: CASSISSAYNEQFF.